The 28 T cell receptor beta chains given below trace back to one sample, sequenced in a study of OX40 agonist ivuxolimab in advanced cancers. TCRdb's table, derived via immunoSEQ multiplex PCR, lists solely in-frame clones and lacks some. Of about 62,000 clones in the sample, roughly 88% were seen once. The material sequenced was CD4+ or CD8+ T cells sorted from blood, taken in a trial of the OX40 agonist ivuxolimab. All receptors come from an adult with an advanced solid tumor such as melanoma, head and neck, liver or kidney cancer.

The CDR3 sequence: CASSSAGSAQETQYF. CDR3 bases: TGTGCCAGCAGTTCGGCGGGTTCGGCCCAAGAGACCCAGTACTTC. The chain uses TRBV28 and TRBJ2-5, with D possibly matching TRBD2 (5 bases). CDR1 and CDR2 from the germline V gene are MDHEN and SYDVKM. This CDR3 is built from 15 residues. V was pared by 4 bases and J by 1 base, with 13 bases between.

This chain uses TRBV2 with TRBJ1-1, with D possibly matching TRBD1 (5 bases). V was pared by 8 bases and J by 0 bases, with 10 bases between. This CDR3 contains 13 residues. Germline CDR1 and CDR2: SNHLY and FYNNEI. CDR3 DNA: TGTGCCAGCGACAGACTCATGAACACTGAAGCTTTCTTT. Translation: CASDRLMNTEAFF.

The chain couples TRBV25-1 to TRBJ2-2, with TRBD1 matching 8 bases. The CDR3 length is 14 residues. With V trimmed by 5 bases and J by 7 bases, 6 bases remained unmatched. CDR1 MGHDK and CDR2 SYGVNS come from the germline V gene. The CDR3 region has the DNA TGTGCCAGCAGTCTCCAGGGGGCTATCGGGGAGCTGTTTTTT. It codes for CASSLQGAIGELFF.

The gene calls are TRBV28 and TRBJ2-7; D not resolved. The CDR3 has 13 residues. V was clipped by 2 bases and J by 8 bases, with 13 bases between them. Germline V gene lookup returns CDR1 MDHEN and CDR2 SYDVKM. The CDR3 DNA reads as TGTGCCAGCAGTTTAGTTTCAGAGTCCCAGCAGTACTTC. Translation: CASSLVSESQQYF.

V and J are TRBV15 and TRBJ1-4; D possibly corresponds to TRBD1 (6 bases). Trimming stripped 1 base from V and 6 bases from J, with 15 bases between. This CDR3 contains 16 residues. CDR1 is LNHNV, CDR2 YYDKDF, per germline (reference sequence). The CDR3 region is CATSRGPGGQDEKLFF. For the CDR3, the DNA is TGTGCCACCAGCAGAGGTCCTGGGGGACAAGATGAAAAACTGTTTTTT.

This sequence joins TRBV5-4 and TRBJ2-1; 13 nucleotides align to TRBD2. Germline V CDR1 and CDR2: SGHNT, YYREEE (reference sequence). V was pared by 0 bases and J by 7 bases, with 10 bases of the junction left unmatched. The CDR3 sequence is 18 residues long. The CDR3 DNA reads as TGTGCCAGCAGCTTGGTACTAGCGGGGGGGCTTCTAAGAAATGAGCAGTTCTTC. Translation gives CASSLVLAGGLLRNEQFF.

CDR3 bases: TGCGCCAGCAGCCAAGATTTGGGAATGAGCTCCTACGAGCAGTACTTC. Protein: CASSQDLGMSSYEQYF. The chain combines TRBV4-3 with TRBJ2-7; D gene unclear. Germline CDR1 is LGHNA and CDR2 is YSLEER. The CDR3 has 16 residues. The ends were cut back, 0 bases at V and 0 bases at J, with 12 bases in the middle.

This clone was observed a single time. The rearrangement joins TRBV6-5 to TRBJ1-1; tentatively, D is TRBD1 (5 bases). Trimming pared 0 bases from V and 5 bases from J, leaving 10 bases between. Per germline, CDR1 MNHEY and CDR2 SVGAGI. This CDR3 has 14 residues. For the CDR3, the DNA is TGTGCCAGCAGTTACTCTGGGGGGAGTACTGAAGCTTTCTTT. Translating gives CASSYSGGSTEAFF.

This chain connects TRBV19 to TRBJ2-5; 10 nucleotides agree with TRBD1. V dropped 3 bases and J dropped 5; count of bases not matched to a gene: 6. The CDR3 covers 15 residues. Germline CDR1 is LNHDA and CDR2 is SQIVND (reference sequence). This CDR3 is CASSIWGQGPETQYF. CDR3 DNA: TGTGCCAGTAGTATTTGGGGACAGGGGCCGGAGACCCAGTACTTC.

This chain uses TRBV10-3 with TRBJ1-5; possible D gene TRBD1, 6 bases. Germline V gene sequence: CDR1 ENHRY, CDR2 SYGVKD. Deletions cut 6 bases from V and 3 bases from J, with 12 bases between. This CDR3 contains 14 residues. The CDR3, as DNA: TGTGCCATCAGACCGGACAGCGACAATCAGCCCCAGCATTTT. It yields the protein CAIRPDSDNQPQHF.

The V gene is TRBV6-1, the J gene TRBJ1-6; TRBD1 matches at 7 bases. The V segment lost 6 bases and the J segment 4 bases; nucleotides outside the gene matches: 6. Germline loops: CDR1 MNHNS, CDR2 SASEGT. The length of the CDR3 is 15 residues. In DNA, the CDR3 is TGTGCCAGCAGCCCGGGACAGATTTATAATTCACCCCTCCACTTT. It codes for CASSPGQIYNSPLHF.

J is TRBJ1-2 and V is TRBV19, with D uncertain. The CDR3 consists of 12 residues. Trimming stripped 9 bases from V and 4 bases from J, with 12 bases between. Germline CDR1 and CDR2: LNHDA and SQIVND (reference sequence). CDR3 amino acids: CASQTDTYGYTF. The CDR3 DNA is TGTGCCAGCCAGACCGATACCTATGGCTACACCTTC.

This clone was recorded only once. This rearrangement joins TRBV19 to TRBJ1-5, with 10 bases fitting TRBD1. The CDR3 has 14 residues. CDR1 LNHDA and CDR2 SQIVND come from the germline V gene (reference sequence). V shed 3 bases and J 6 bases; nucleotides not matched to a gene: 2. CDR3 in DNA: TGTGCCAGTAGTATCGGGGACAGGGGTCAGCCCCAGCATTTT. Protein sequence: CASSIGDRGQPQHF.

This clone was observed at least ten times. This chain joins TRBV4-3 and TRBJ2-1; maybe TRBD2 (6 bases). This CDR3 region has 16 residues. From germline, CDR1 is LGHNA and CDR2 YSLEER. The V end was cut by 0 bases, the J end by 2 bases, with 11 bases between. For the CDR3, the DNA is TGCGCCAGCAGCCAAGAAGTAGGAGGGGCCTACAATGAGCAGTTCTTC. Translation: CASSQEVGGAYNEQFF.

The V call is TRBV30, the J call TRBJ1-1; D not certain. Germline values: CDR1 GTSNPN, CDR2 SVGIG (reference sequence). The CDR3 is 15 amino acids. V shed 0 bases and J shed 3 bases, with 14 bases lying between them. CDR3 nucleotide sequence: TGTGCCTGGAGTGTCTTAGATCGGGAGGACACTGAAGCTTTCTTT. Its translation: CAWSVLDREDTEAFF.

The chain combines TRBV5-4 with TRBJ2-1, with D perhaps matching TRBD1 or TRBD2 (5 bases each). V was trimmed by 0 bases and J by 6 bases, leaving 19 bases between them. The CDR3 covers 17 residues. Germline lookup yields CDR1 SGHNT and CDR2 YYREEE (reference sequence). CDR3 amino acids: CASSLGLDTTGGNEQFF. DNA of the CDR3: TGTGCCAGCAGCTTGGGCTTGGACACGACCGGAGGCAATGAGCAGTTCTTC.

This chain uses TRBV29-1 with TRBJ2-7, with 7 nucleotides matching TRBD2. CDR1 SQVTM and CDR2 ANQGSEA come from the germline V gene. The CDR3 is 15 residues long. The V segment lost 0 bases and the J segment 2 bases; nucleotides outside the gene matches: 7. CDR3 nucleotide sequence: TGCAGCGTTGAAGATCGGGGGGATCCTACCTACGAGCAGTACTTC. Its translation is CSVEDRGDPTYEQYF.

The chain employs TRBV10-1 and TRBJ1-1; D might be TRBD1 (5 bases). The CDR3 spans 14 residues. Trimming took off 0 bases at V and 5 bases at J, with 10 bases between the two ends. The germline gives CDR1 WNHNN, CDR2 SYGVQD (reference sequence). In DNA form, the CDR3 reads TGCGCCAGCAGTGAGTCGGGGGGGAGGACTGAAGCTTTCTTT. Amino acids: CASSESGGRTEAFF.

The gene calls are TRBV28 and TRBJ1-2, with 10 bases aligning to TRBD1. The CDR3 runs 14 residues. From germline, CDR1 is MDHEN and CDR2 SYDVKM. After removal of 5 bases from V and 4 bases from J, the junction contained 4 bases not matched to a gene. The CDR3, as DNA: TGTGCCAGCAGTAGGGACAGGGGAACCTATGGCTACACCTTC. This gives the protein CASSRDRGTYGYTF.

The CDR3 nucleotides are TGTGCCAGCAGTTATAGGACAGGAGGTCCTGAAGCTTTCTTT. Residues: CASSYRTGGPEAFF. J is TRBJ1-1 and V is TRBV6-6; 7 bases agree with TRBD1. Germline V lookup: CDR1 MNHNY, CDR2 SVGAGI (reference sequence). V lost 3 bases and J lost 6; bases outside the gene matches: 7. This CDR3 contains 14 residues.

This chain joins TRBV6-1 and TRBJ2-4; unclear D gene. Per the germline V gene, CDR1 is MNHNS and CDR2 is SASEGT. The CDR3 totals 15 residues. Deletions cut 1 base from V and 7 bases from J, with 14 bases between. The CDR3 coding sequence is TGTGCCAGCAGTGAAGATCCCGGGTTAAGGAACATTCAGTACTTC. Protein sequence: CASSEDPGLRNIQYF.

This clone has just one count. The chain employs TRBV7-6 and TRBJ2-7; the match to TRBD2 covers 14 bases. V lost 5 bases to trimming and J lost 12 bases; unmatched junction nucleotides: 9. This CDR3 region has 14 residues. CDR1 is SGHVS, CDR2 FNYEAQ, per germline. CDR3 nucleotides: TGTGCCAGCAGCCAGGGACTAGCGGGAGCCCGCCTGTACTTC. Its protein is CASSQGLAGARLYF.

The chain joins TRBV30 to TRBJ2-7; TRBD1 is a possible D gene (5 bases). The CDR3 contains 12 residues. V shed 2 bases and J shed 3 bases, with 8 bases lying between them. Per germline, CDR1 GTSNPN and CDR2 SVGIG (reference sequence). The DNA of the CDR3 is TGTGCCTGGAGTACAGGACGCTACGAGCAGTACTTC. Amino acids: CAWSTGRYEQYF.

This clone was seen only a few times. J is TRBJ1-2 and V is TRBV29-1; tentatively, D is TRBD1 (5 bases). The CDR3 extends over 13 amino acids. Germline CDR1 is SQVTM and CDR2 is ANQGSEA. Trimming shortened V by 3 bases and J by 2 bases, and 10 bases separated the two germline ends. CDR3 bases: TGCAGCGTTGACAGCGAGGGGAACTATGGCTACACCTTC. It encodes CSVDSEGNYGYTF.

This rearrangement joins TRBV14 to TRBJ1-6; D gene uncertain. Germline V lookup: CDR1 SGHDN, CDR2 FVKESK. The CDR3 is 16 amino acids. Trimming pared 0 bases from V and 7 bases from J, leaving 13 bases between. The CDR3 nucleotides are TGTGCCAGCAGCCAAGATTCGGCCGCGAACAATTCACCCCTCCACTTT. This sequence encodes CASSQDSAANNSPLHF.

The rearrangement uses TRBV4-3 and TRBJ2-7, with 7 bases aligning to TRBD1. The CDR3 spans 15 residues. Trimming cost V 2 bases and J 2 bases; bases outside gene matches: 6. Germline values: CDR1 LGHNA, CDR2 YSLEER. As DNA, the CDR3 is TGCGCCAGCAGCCAATTCTCCGGGACAGCCTACGAGCAGTACTTC. This codes for CASSQFSGTAYEQYF.

By share, this clone counts as medium-sized. V is TRBV9 and J is TRBJ2-5, with D maybe TRBD1 (5 bases). The CDR3 runs to 13 residues. Trimming took 0 bases from V and 2 from J, leaving 5 bases between them. The germline V gene encodes CDR1 SGDLS and CDR2 YYNGEE. The CDR3 sequence is CASSVGQQETQYF. CDR3 sequence (DNA): TGTGCCAGCAGCGTAGGACAGCAAGAGACCCAGTACTTC.

The chain uses TRBV10-2 and TRBJ2-3, with a tentative D call TRBD2 (6 bases). The CDR3 is made up of 13 amino acids. V lost 5 bases, J lost 3 bases, and 9 bases lay in between. CDR1 WSHSY and CDR2 SAAADI come from the germline V gene. CDR3 DNA sequence: TGCGCCAGCAGTTGGGACTTAACAGATACGCAGTATTTT. Its translation: CASSWDLTDTQYF.